Detailed here is one TCR beta chain. Its antigen is undetermined. The V gene lost 6 bases and the J gene lost 7 bases, with 16 bases spanning the gap. The CDR3 runs to 14 residues. Germline CDR1 reads MGHRA; CDR2 reads YSYEKL. The data derive from a study of shared clonotypes between healthy human individuals. Running of the assay took place at deep level. Profiled with immunoSEQ multiplex PCR; TCRdb holds only in-frame clones, not every one. Of about 680,000 clones detected, 73% appear once; the ten largest clones hold around 1.8%. General study results and limits: Memory subsets had estimated richness that was generally smaller than that of naive subsets. Compared with clonotypes that all four donors shared, non-shared clonotypes had lower generation probabilities.

The chain links TRBV4-1 to TRBJ2-1; D is perhaps TRBD2 (6 bases). Sequencing was carried out using memory CD4+ T cells sorted from blood. The subset denotes: CD45RA-negative fraction. The TCR originated in a woman aged 25 to 39 in good health. CDR3 amino acids: CASRGPGTSNEQFF. In DNA, the CDR3 is TGCGCCAGCAGGGGTCCCGGGACTTCAAATGAGCAGTTCTTC.